The clone carrying this T cell receptor (beta chain) was seen only a few times. Primers used in a second PCR of about 7 to 12 cycles were a sample-barcoded 5' primer and a J-beta primer mix. TCRdb processed the 5' RACE reads anew with MiXCR; each CDR3 protein has one entry. The data hold roughly 1.4 million distinct CDR3 sequences, with approximately 59% observed a single time. The CDR3 covers 14 residues. The V end lost 1 base, the J end lost 9 bases, and 15 bases lay between the germline ends. Germline V gives CDR1 LGHDT, CDR2 YNNKEL (reference sequence). This sample was taken from a study of blood T cells in healthy people across ages.

This sequence was found in a man aged 18 to 29 in good health. The sequencing input was blood. The genes are TRBV3-1 and TRBJ1-1; D call uncertain. Written as DNA, the CDR3 is TGTGCCAGCAGCCAAGGGTTGGGAACACATAAAGCTTTCTTT. Translated, it gives CASSQGLGTHKAFF. Full variable domain (remainder filled in from reference TRBV3-1 and TRBJ1-1): DTAVSQTPKYLVTQMGNDKSIKCEQNLGHDTMYWYKQDSKKFLKIMFSYNNKELIINETVPNRFSPKSPDKAHLNLHINSLELGDSAVYFCASSQGLGTHKAFFGQGTRLTVV.